These 17 T cell receptor beta chains were sequenced from one sample in a study of cytomegalovirus exposure and HLA in healthy donors. PCR was performed using 60 Vbeta and 13 Jbeta primers. Sequencing used immunoSEQ multiplex PCR; TCRdb keeps in-frame clones, though not all of them. The sample's table shows 45,000 to 55,000 clones. The source material was PBMCs. These receptors all come from a woman aged 50 to 60 in good health and CMV-seropositive.

The V and J genes are TRBV28 and TRBJ2-5; TRBD1 matches 9 bases. V lost 6 bases and J lost 2; bases outside the gene matches: 4. Germline V gene data show CDR1 as MDHEN and CDR2 as SYDVKM. This CDR3 has 14 amino acids. The CDR3 sequence is CASSYDRGQETQYF. In DNA form, the CDR3 reads TGTGCCAGCAGCTACGACAGGGGGCAAGAGACCCAGTACTTC.

V gene TRBV6-6 combines with J gene TRBJ1-2, with D uncertain. Germline loops: CDR1 MNHNY, CDR2 SVGAGI (reference sequence). The CDR3 covers 15 residues. The V end lost 0 bases, the J end lost 4 bases, and 12 bases lay between the germline ends. The CDR3 here is CASSYSGRMGYGYTF. The CDR3 DNA reads TGTGCCAGCAGTTACTCTGGCAGGATGGGCTATGGCTACACCTTC.

The chain is built from TRBV2 and TRBJ2-3; perhaps TRBD2 as D (6 bases). The CDR3 is 12 residues long. The V and J ends lost 10 bases and 3 bases respectively, with 11 bases between them. Germline values: CDR1 SNHLY, CDR2 FYNNEI. The CDR3 loop is CATGGYTDTQYF. DNA for the CDR3: TGTGCCACCGGGGGATATACAGATACGCAGTATTTT.

The CDR3 DNA follows: TGCGCCAGCAGCCACCGGGAAACCGGGGAGCTGTTTTTT. Protein sequence: CASSHRETGELFF. The chain employs TRBV5-1 and TRBJ2-2; perhaps TRBD2 as D (5 bases). V shed 4 bases and J shed 5 bases, with 9 bases lying between them. This CDR3 contains 13 residues. The germline V gene has CDR1 SGHRS and CDR2 YFSETQ.

The rearrangement joins TRBV19 to TRBJ2-1; 7 bases line up with TRBD2. Trimming took 1 base from V and 4 from J; bases not matched to a gene: 4. Looked up from germline, CDR1 is LNHDA and CDR2 is SQIVND (reference sequence). The CDR3 runs 15 residues. In DNA, the CDR3 is TGTGCCAGTAGTATAGGGCTAGCGGCTTACAATGAGCAGTTCTTC. Translated, it gives CASSIGLAAYNEQFF. The full variable domain, with the rest looked up from reference TRBV19 and TRBJ2-1, is DGGITQSPKYLFRKEGQNVTLSCEQNLNHDAMYWYRQDPGQGLRLIYYSQIVNDFQKGDIAEGYSVSREKKESFPLTVTSAQKNPTAFYLCASSIGLAAYNEQFFGPGTRLTVL.

The rearrangement joins TRBV5-1 to TRBJ1-4; 9 bases line up with TRBD1. The length of the CDR3 is 14 residues. J gave up 7 bases and V 0 bases, and 1 base lay outside the gene matches. Germline assignment: CDR1 SGHRS and CDR2 YFSETQ. The CDR3 sequence: CASSLGDRAEKLFF. The CDR3 DNA reads as TGCGCCAGCAGCTTGGGGGACAGGGCTGAAAAACTGTTTTTT. The variable domain in full, completed from reference TRBV5-1 and TRBJ1-4, reads KAGVTQTPRYLIKTRGQQVTLSCSPISGHRSVSWYQQTPGQGLQFLFEYFSETQRNKGNFPGRFSGRQFSNSRSEMNVSTLELGDSALYLCASSLGDRAEKLFFGSGTQLSVL.

This sequence joins TRBV30 and TRBJ1-5; D is possibly TRBD1 (6 bases). Germline CDR1 is GTSNPN and CDR2 is SVGIG (reference sequence). The CDR3 has 12 amino acids. Trimming took 8 bases from V and 7 from J, leaving 15 bases between them. The DNA of the CDR3 is TGTGCCGGGGGTACAGGGCTACAGCCCCAGCATTTT. As protein: CAGGTGLQPQHF.

The chain is built from TRBV19 and TRBJ1-6; D might be TRBD1 (5 bases). Deletions cut 5 bases from V and 8 bases from J, with 10 bases between. Germline lookup yields CDR1 LNHDA and CDR2 SQIVND (reference sequence). This CDR3 spans 13 amino acids. The CDR3 protein is CASSAGRDSPLHF. In DNA, the CDR3 is TGTGCCAGTAGTGCAGGGAGGGATTCACCCCTCCACTTT.

The V gene is TRBV6-5, the J gene TRBJ1-5; 8 bases match TRBD1. Germline-derived CDR1 and CDR2 are MNHEY and SVGAGI. J gave up 3 bases and V 10 bases, and 11 bases lay outside the gene matches. The CDR3 extends over 15 amino acids. The CDR3 region is CATQHDRGANQPQHF. CDR3 DNA sequence: TGTGCCACCCAACATGACAGGGGCGCCAATCAGCCCCAGCATTTT.

The chain carries TRBV10-3 and TRBJ2-7; D is unclear. Trimming took 2 bases from V and 2 from J, leaving 10 bases between them. Germline CDR1 ENHRY, CDR2 SYGVKD. CDR3 length: 14 residues. In DNA form, the CDR3 reads TGTGCCATCAGTGAGGCCAGGCCACCCTACGAGCAGTACTTC. Residues: CAISEARPPYEQYF.

The chain links TRBV6-1 to TRBJ1-5, with 7 bases fitting TRBD1. With V trimmed by 4 bases and J by 1 base, 7 bases remained unmatched. Germline CDR1 MNHNS, CDR2 SASEGT. CDR3 length: 16 amino acids. CDR3 in DNA: TGTGCCAGCAGTGGTATCAGGGGGAGAAGCAATCAGCCCCAGCATTTT. Its translation: CASSGIRGRSNQPQHF.

This rearrangement joins TRBV27 to TRBJ2-7; D might be TRBD1 (5 bases). The CDR3 is made up of 12 amino acids. Germline loops: CDR1 MNHEY, CDR2 SMNVEV (reference sequence). V shed 8 bases and J shed 3 bases, with 11 bases lying between them. The CDR3 DNA reads as TGTGCCAGCCAGGGAATAGGCTACGAGCAGTACTTC. Its protein product is CASQGIGYEQYF.

The V call is TRBV30, the J call TRBJ1-3; D not certain. The CDR3 is 13 amino acids. V was shortened by 2 bases and J by 0 bases, with 5 bases between the two germline ends. Germline V gene sequence: CDR1 GTSNPN, CDR2 SVGIG (reference sequence). The CDR3, as DNA: TGTGCCTGGAGTCGGTCCTCTGGAAACACCATATATTTT. Translated, it gives CAWSRSSGNTIYF.

V usage is TRBV5-6 and J usage is TRBJ1-1, with D possibly being TRBD1 (6 bases). The CDR3 has 15 residues. The germline V gene encodes CDR1 SGHDT and CDR2 YYEEEE. The germline V and J ends were trimmed by 4 bases and 4 bases, with 17 bases remaining between them. CDR3 loop: CASSEAGGRVTEAFF. CDR3 coding DNA: TGTGCCAGCAGCGAGGCGGGGGGGCGCGTCACTGAAGCTTTCTTT. The full variable domain, with the rest looked up from reference TRBV5-6 and TRBJ1-1, is DAGVTQSPTHLIKTRGQQVTLRCSPKSGHDTVSWYQQALGQGPQFIFQYYEEEERQRGNFPDRFSGHQFPNYSSELNVNALLLGDSALYLCASSEAGGRVTEAFFGQGTRLTVV.

The chain employs TRBV5-4 and TRBJ1-2; 8 bases match TRBD1. This CDR3 comprises 14 residues. V gave up 6 bases and J gave up 7 bases; unmatched junction bases: 11. Germline CDR1 reads SGHNT; CDR2 reads YYREEE (reference sequence). CDR3 loop: CASKLLGQAAGYTF. The CDR3 coding sequence is TGTGCCAGCAAGTTATTGGGACAGGCAGCTGGCTACACCTTC. The entire variable domain, with the rest obtained from reference TRBV5-4 and TRBJ1-2, is as follows: ETGVTQSPTHLIKTRGQQVTLRCSSQSGHNTVSWYQQALGQGPQFIFQYYREEENGRGNFPPRFSGLQFPNYSSELNVNALELDDSALYLCASKLLGQAAGYTFGSGTRLTVV.

The rearrangement joins TRBV30 to TRBJ1-2; D is perhaps TRBD1 (5 bases). V was trimmed by 5 bases and J by 4 bases, leaving 11 bases between them. Germline CDR1 is GTSNPN and CDR2 is SVGIG (reference sequence). This CDR3 has 12 amino acids. CDR3 coding DNA: TGTGCCTGGGAAACGGGACTCTATGGCTACACCTTC. Encoded protein: CAWETGLYGYTF.

This rearrangement joins TRBV6-1 to TRBJ1-1; D is uncertain. V was shortened by 8 bases and J by 1 base, with 8 bases between the two germline ends. This CDR3 region has 12 residues. Germline assignment: CDR1 MNHNS and CDR2 SASEGT. As DNA, the CDR3 is TGTGCCAGCGCGATTGGGAACACTGAAGCTTTCTTT. It codes for CASAIGNTEAFF.